These T cell receptor beta chains were read from a single sample in a study of CD8 T cells in ankylosing spondylitis. TCRdb independently ran MiXCR on the 5' RACE reads; one entry per CDR3 protein. The sample carries about 140,000 distinct CDR3 sequences, 7.3% recorded once. The source material was blood, either unsorted or a sorted T cell fraction (not recorded which). The receptors here all came from a female donor with ankylosing spondylitis or in good health (not recorded which). Each CDR3 is given with its conserved first and last residue. Each record gives: clone size, D gene, V gene, J gene, CDR3 protein, CDR3 DNA. D genes are given only for firm matches. Size tells how often a clone was seen (once, few, many) or the class of an expanded clone, and some rows leave it out.

clone_size: many
d_call: NA
v_call: TRBV27
j_call: TRBJ2-5
cdr3_aa: CASRRQSGETQYF
cdr3_nt: TGTGCCAGCAGGAGACAGTCTGGTGAGACCCAGTACTTC

clone_size: few
d_call: TRBD1
v_call: TRBV12-3/TRBV12-4
j_call: TRBJ2-2
cdr3_aa: CASSQDRGPSGELFF
cdr3_nt: TGTGCCAGCAGTCAGGACAGGGGTCCATCCGGGGAGCTGTTTTTT

clone_size: many
d_call: TRBD1
v_call: TRBV11-2
j_call: TRBJ2-3
cdr3_aa: CASSPGTAAADTQYF
cdr3_nt: TGTGCCAGCAGCCCCGGGACAGCGGCCGCAGATACGCAGTATTTT

clone_size: many
d_call: NA
v_call: TRBV7-2
j_call: TRBJ2-5
cdr3_aa: CASSLDRRETQYF
cdr3_nt: TGTGCCAGCAGCTTAGATAGGAGAGAGACCCAGTACTTC

clone_size: many
d_call: NA
v_call: TRBV29-1
j_call: TRBJ2-5
cdr3_aa: CSVGHLQETQYF
cdr3_nt: TGCAGCGTTGGCCATCTTCAAGAGACCCAGTACTTC

clone_size: many
d_call: TRBD2
v_call: TRBV7-2
j_call: TRBJ2-3
cdr3_aa: CASSFPLLALTDTQYF
cdr3_nt: TGTGCCAGCAGCTTCCCTTTACTAGCGCTAACAGATACGCAGTATTTT

clone_size: many
d_call: NA
v_call: TRBV7-9
j_call: TRBJ1-4
cdr3_aa: CASSPIGEVVMKKGLFF
cdr3_nt: TGTGCCAGCAGCCCTATCGGGGAGGTAGTAATGAAAAAGGGACTGTTTTTT

clone_size: many
d_call: NA
v_call: TRBV19
j_call: TRBJ2-1
cdr3_aa: CASSAASSYNEQFF
cdr3_nt: TGTGCCAGTAGTGCGGCCAGCTCCTACAATGAGCAGTTCTTC

clone_size: NA
d_call: TRBD1
v_call: TRBV4-2
j_call: TRBJ2-7
cdr3_aa: CASSQWRQGGSYEQYF
cdr3_nt: TGTGCCAGCAGCCAATGGAGACAGGGGGGATCCTACGAGCAGTACTTC

clone_size: many
d_call: NA
v_call: TRBV25-1
j_call: TRBJ1-2
cdr3_aa: CASSELWGDFSNYGYTF
cdr3_nt: TGTGCCAGCAGTGAATTATGGGGGGACTTCTCTAACTATGGCTACACCTTC

clone_size: NA
d_call: TRBD2
v_call: TRBV7-2
j_call: TRBJ2-3
cdr3_aa: CASSSRLAGTDTQYF
cdr3_nt: TGTGCCAGCAGCTCAAGACTAGCGGGGACAGATACGCAGTATTTT

clone_size: many
d_call: NA
v_call: TRBV6-5
j_call: TRBJ2-1
cdr3_aa: CASSYETASYNEQFF
cdr3_nt: TGTGCCAGCAGTTACGAGACAGCTAGCTACAATGAGCAGTTCTTC

clone_size: many
d_call: NA
v_call: TRBV12-3/TRBV12-4
j_call: TRBJ2-1
cdr3_aa: CASSSPPRVSYNEQFF
cdr3_nt: TGTGCCAGCAGTTCCCCCCCCAGGGTGTCCTACAATGAGCAGTTCTTC

clone_size: many
d_call: TRBD2
v_call: TRBV20-1
j_call: TRBJ2-3
cdr3_aa: CSASGGASDTQYF
cdr3_nt: TGCAGTGCTAGCGGGGGGGCCTCAGATACGCAGTATTTT

clone_size: many
d_call: NA
v_call: TRBV3-1
j_call: TRBJ1-1
cdr3_aa: CASSPDGGNTEAFF
cdr3_nt: TGTGCCAGCAGCCCCGACGGTGGGAACACTGAAGCTTTCTTT

clone_size: NA
d_call: TRBD2
v_call: TRBV2
j_call: TRBJ2-1
cdr3_aa: CASSELGGTYNEQFF
cdr3_nt: TGTGCCAGCAGTGAACTCGGGGGGACCTACAATGAGCAGTTCTTC

clone_size: many
d_call: NA
v_call: TRBV9
j_call: TRBJ1-4
cdr3_aa: CASSRPGNEKLFF
cdr3_nt: TGTGCCAGCAGCCGGCCGGGAAATGAAAAACTGTTTTTT

clone_size: many
d_call: NA
v_call: TRBV12-3/TRBV12-4
j_call: TRBJ2-3
cdr3_aa: CASSSRSADTQYF
cdr3_nt: TGTGCCAGCAGCTCCAGGAGTGCAGATACGCAGTATTTT

clone_size: few
d_call: NA
v_call: TRBV12-3/TRBV12-4
j_call: TRBJ2-3
cdr3_aa: CASRPSWTDTQYF
cdr3_nt: TGTGCCAGCAGGCCAAGCTGGACAGATACGCAGTATTTT

clone_size: NA
d_call: NA
v_call: TRBV24-1
j_call: TRBJ1-5
cdr3_aa: CATADPKGPNQPQHF
cdr3_nt: TGTGCCACCGCAGACCCCAAGGGCCCCAATCAGCCCCAGCATTTT

clone_size: many
d_call: NA
v_call: TRBV9
j_call: TRBJ1-4
cdr3_aa: CASSGDSVRKLFF
cdr3_nt: TGTGCCAGCAGCGGAGATTCAGTAAGAAAACTGTTTTTT

clone_size: few
d_call: NA
v_call: TRBV4-1
j_call: TRBJ2-2
cdr3_aa: CASSQEVVPRTQRTAGELFF
cdr3_nt: TGCGCCAGCAGCCAAGAGGTGGTCCCCAGGACCCAGAGAACCGCCGGGGAGCTGTTTTTT

clone_size: many
d_call: NA
v_call: TRBV28
j_call: TRBJ2-2
cdr3_aa: CASQDRLRGTGELFF
cdr3_nt: TGTGCCAGCCAAGACAGGCTGCGGGGTACCGGGGAGCTGTTTTTT

clone_size: NA
d_call: NA
v_call: TRBV5-6
j_call: TRBJ1-2
cdr3_aa: CASSLSGGTNYGYTF
cdr3_nt: TGTGCCAGCAGCTTAAGTGGGGGGACGAACTATGGCTACACCTTC

clone_size: many
d_call: NA
v_call: TRBV12-3/TRBV12-4
j_call: TRBJ2-7
cdr3_aa: CASSLVRGYEQYF
cdr3_nt: TGTGCCAGCAGTTTAGTTAGGGGCTACGAGCAGTACTTC

clone_size: many
d_call: NA
v_call: TRBV20-1
j_call: TRBJ2-7
cdr3_aa: CSARDSASVGEQYF
cdr3_nt: TGCAGTGCTAGAGATTCGGCTAGCGTTGGAGAGCAGTACTTC

clone_size: many
d_call: NA
v_call: TRBV20-1
j_call: TRBJ1-5
cdr3_aa: CSAQGGRGPQHF
cdr3_nt: TGCAGTGCCCAAGGAGGGCGGGGGCCCCAGCATTTT

clone_size: NA
d_call: NA
v_call: TRBV19
j_call: TRBJ2-2
cdr3_aa: CASSIGFGVSITGELFF
cdr3_nt: TGTGCCAGTAGTATAGGATTCGGCGTCTCGATCACCGGGGAGCTGTTTTTT

clone_size: many
d_call: NA
v_call: TRBV10-3
j_call: TRBJ2-2
cdr3_aa: CAISVDREGTGELFF
cdr3_nt: TGTGCCATCAGTGTGGACAGGGAGGGCACCGGGGAGCTGTTTTTT

clone_size: NA
d_call: NA
v_call: TRBV28
j_call: TRBJ2-7
cdr3_aa: CASSTSIGTPSSYEQYF
cdr3_nt: TGTGCCAGCAGTACCTCCATCGGGACACCGAGCTCCTACGAGCAGTACTTC

clone_size: many
d_call: TRBD1
v_call: TRBV12-3/TRBV12-4
j_call: TRBJ2-2
cdr3_aa: CASLVTGGRELFF
cdr3_nt: TGTGCCAGCCTTGTTACAGGGGGACGGGAGCTGTTTTTT

clone_size: many
d_call: NA
v_call: TRBV2
j_call: TRBJ1-1
cdr3_aa: CASSEDLMGNTEAFF
cdr3_nt: TGTGCCAGCAGTGAAGATTTGATGGGGAACACTGAAGCTTTCTTT

clone_size: many
d_call: TRBD1
v_call: TRBV7-7
j_call: TRBJ1-4
cdr3_aa: CASSQGGGNEKLFF
cdr3_nt: TGTGCTAGCAGCCAAGGGGGCGGGAATGAAAAACTGTTTTTT

clone_size: many
d_call: TRBD2
v_call: TRBV12-3/TRBV12-4
j_call: TRBJ2-2
cdr3_aa: CASSSNRLAGPTGELFF
cdr3_nt: TGTGCCAGCAGTAGCAACCGACTAGCGGGGCCTACCGGGGAGCTGTTTTTT

clone_size: many
d_call: NA
v_call: TRBV5-1
j_call: TRBJ1-5
cdr3_aa: CASSLDGYSNQPQHF
cdr3_nt: TGCGCCAGCAGCTTGGACGGCTATAGCAATCAGCCCCAGCATTTT

clone_size: many
d_call: NA
v_call: TRBV6-1
j_call: TRBJ1-3
cdr3_aa: CASRTLGTGFLYF
cdr3_nt: TGTGCCAGCCGCACACTGGGCACCGGCTTTCTATATTTT

clone_size: many
d_call: NA
v_call: TRBV12-3/TRBV12-4
j_call: TRBJ2-2
cdr3_aa: CASSLGSGELFF
cdr3_nt: TGTGCCAGCAGTTTGGGAAGCGGGGAGCTGTTTTTT

clone_size: many
d_call: TRBD2
v_call: TRBV4-1
j_call: TRBJ2-3
cdr3_aa: CASSRLQGLAGTTDTQYF
cdr3_nt: TGCGCCAGCAGCCGGCTGCAGGGACTAGCGGGCACAACAGATACGCAGTATTTT

clone_size: many
d_call: NA
v_call: TRBV6-1
j_call: TRBJ1-1
cdr3_aa: CASSGTTGNTEAFF
cdr3_nt: TGTGCCAGCAGTGGGACTACAGGGAACACTGAAGCTTTCTTT

clone_size: many
d_call: NA
v_call: TRBV6-1
j_call: TRBJ2-7
cdr3_aa: CASSEAGTRTYEQYF
cdr3_nt: TGTGCCAGCAGTGAAGCCGGGACAAGAACCTACGAGCAGTACTTC

clone_size: many
d_call: NA
v_call: TRBV7-9
j_call: TRBJ1-1
cdr3_aa: CASSLAKLDRKNTEAFF
cdr3_nt: TGTGCCAGCAGCTTAGCCAAACTGGACAGAAAGAACACTGAAGCTTTCTTT

clone_size: many
d_call: NA
v_call: TRBV5-1
j_call: TRBJ1-6
cdr3_aa: CASSLQDNSPLHF
cdr3_nt: TGCGCCAGCAGCTTACAGGATAATTCACCCCTCCACTTT

clone_size: NA
d_call: NA
v_call: TRBV28
j_call: TRBJ2-7
cdr3_aa: CASSPGNYYEQYF
cdr3_nt: TGTGCCAGCAGTCCGGGGAACTACTACGAGCAGTACTTC

clone_size: many
d_call: TRBD2
v_call: TRBV5-5
j_call: TRBJ2-3
cdr3_aa: CASSFRSSGGTDTQYF
cdr3_nt: TGTGCCAGCAGCTTCAGAAGTAGCGGGGGCACAGATACGCAGTATTTT

clone_size: many
d_call: NA
v_call: TRBV5-1
j_call: TRBJ2-7
cdr3_aa: CASSLSTSEQYF
cdr3_nt: TGCGCCAGCAGCTTGTCTACCAGTGAGCAGTACTTC

clone_size: many
d_call: NA
v_call: TRBV20-1
j_call: TRBJ1-4
cdr3_aa: CSARGMLNEKLFF
cdr3_nt: TGCAGTGCGAGGGGCATGCTAAATGAAAAACTGTTTTTT

clone_size: many
d_call: TRBD1
v_call: TRBV5-1
j_call: TRBJ2-1
cdr3_aa: CASSYGQGNEQFF
cdr3_nt: TGCGCCAGCAGCTACGGACAGGGCAATGAGCAGTTCTTC

clone_size: many
d_call: NA
v_call: TRBV28
j_call: TRBJ2-5
cdr3_aa: CASSKIGTGAQETQYF
cdr3_nt: TGTGCCAGCAGCAAGATAGGCACAGGCGCTCAAGAGACCCAGTACTTC

clone_size: many
d_call: NA
v_call: TRBV30
j_call: TRBJ2-3
cdr3_aa: CAWSVSAANTQYF
cdr3_nt: TGTGCCTGGAGTGTATCGGCGGCTAATACGCAGTATTTT

clone_size: few
d_call: NA
v_call: TRBV7-6
j_call: TRBJ2-5
cdr3_aa: CASSFAEETQYF
cdr3_nt: TGTGCCAGCAGCTTCGCAGAGGAGACCCAGTACTTC

clone_size: many
d_call: NA
v_call: TRBV13
j_call: TRBJ2-3
cdr3_aa: CASSLGGVSTDTQYF
cdr3_nt: TGTGCCAGCAGCTTAGGAGGGGTATCCACAGATACGCAGTATTTT

clone_size: NA
d_call: TRBD2
v_call: TRBV2
j_call: TRBJ2-3
cdr3_aa: CASRAPRGADTQYF
cdr3_nt: TGTGCCAGCAGGGCCCCGCGGGGGGCAGATACGCAGTATTTT

clone_size: many
d_call: TRBD1
v_call: TRBV12-3/TRBV12-4
j_call: TRBJ2-1
cdr3_aa: CASIGTGGNEQFF
cdr3_nt: TGTGCCAGCATCGGGACAGGGGGCAATGAGCAGTTCTTC

clone_size: many
d_call: NA
v_call: TRBV6-1
j_call: TRBJ1-5
cdr3_aa: CASKRDSNQPQHF
cdr3_nt: TGTGCCAGCAAGAGGGATAGCAATCAGCCCCAGCATTTT

clone_size: few
d_call: TRBD2
v_call: TRBV11-3
j_call: TRBJ2-3
cdr3_aa: CASSSGLAGQLSTDTQYF
cdr3_nt: TGTGCCAGCAGCTCGGGACTAGCGGGGCAACTGAGCACAGATACGCAGTATTTT

clone_size: many
d_call: TRBD1
v_call: TRBV4-2
j_call: TRBJ1-1
cdr3_aa: CASSQGSGGYTEAFF
cdr3_nt: TGTGCCAGCAGCCAAGGATCAGGGGGATACACTGAAGCTTTCTTT

clone_size: NA
d_call: NA
v_call: TRBV21-1
j_call: TRBJ1-1
cdr3_aa: CASSKARTGVTEAFF
cdr3_nt: TGTGCCAGCAGCAAAGCCAGGACAGGGGTCACTGAAGCTTTCTTT